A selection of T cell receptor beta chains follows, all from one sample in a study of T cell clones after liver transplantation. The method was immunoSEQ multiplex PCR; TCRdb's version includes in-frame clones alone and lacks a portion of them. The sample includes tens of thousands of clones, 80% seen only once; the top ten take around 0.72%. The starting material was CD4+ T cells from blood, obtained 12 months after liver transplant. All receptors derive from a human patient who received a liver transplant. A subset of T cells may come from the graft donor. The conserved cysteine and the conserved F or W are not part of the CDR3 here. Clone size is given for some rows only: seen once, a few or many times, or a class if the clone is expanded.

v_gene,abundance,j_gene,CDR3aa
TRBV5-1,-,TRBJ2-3,ASSFDWTSGKFGDTQY
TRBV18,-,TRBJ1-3,ASSPGQGARDTIY
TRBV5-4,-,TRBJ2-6,ASTTGGAGANVLT
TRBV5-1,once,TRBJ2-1,ASSLLAGGSYNEQF
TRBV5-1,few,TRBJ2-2,ASSSSPGGTGELF
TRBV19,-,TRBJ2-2,ASREGGIDTGELF
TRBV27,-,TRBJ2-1,ASRGLAGTNEQF
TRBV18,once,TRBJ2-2,ASSPALAGGGTGELF
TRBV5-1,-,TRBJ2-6,ASSLVVGGANVLT
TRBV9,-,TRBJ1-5,ASSVGSNSQPQH
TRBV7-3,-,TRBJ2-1,ASSPASGTGNNEQF
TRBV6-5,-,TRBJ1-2,ASSYSSAGYNYGYT
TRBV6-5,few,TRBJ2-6,ASTDGVSGANVLT
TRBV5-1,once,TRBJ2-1,ASSLGSSGREKQF
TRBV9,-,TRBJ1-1,ASSVVGDWDTEAF
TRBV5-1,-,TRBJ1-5,ASSLKGQGPGQPQH
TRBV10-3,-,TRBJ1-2,AISESGPGWGYT
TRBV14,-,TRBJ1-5,ASSQGRSNQPQH
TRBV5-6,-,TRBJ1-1,ASSLRFEAF
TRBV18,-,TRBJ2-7,ASSPGQWGYEQY
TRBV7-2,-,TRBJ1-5,ASSLFNTGGPQPQH
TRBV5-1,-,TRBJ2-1,ASSYTRMGYNEQF
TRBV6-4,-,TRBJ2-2,ATPGPSARGTGELF
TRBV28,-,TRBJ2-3,ASSYDLGLTTRSDTQY
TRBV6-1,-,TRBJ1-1,ASSEATRAF
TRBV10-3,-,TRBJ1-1,AISENFQGRGTEAF
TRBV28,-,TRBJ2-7,ASSLIGPSYEQY
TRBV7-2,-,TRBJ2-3,ASSPTGHLGDTQY
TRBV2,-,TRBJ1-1,ATVRQGVRTEAF
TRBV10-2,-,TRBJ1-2,ASKLGQGPNYGYT
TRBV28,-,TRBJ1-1,ASSLGRATEAF
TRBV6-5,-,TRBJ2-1,ASSYGAGGNNEQF
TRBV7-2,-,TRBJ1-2,ASSATGKYGYT
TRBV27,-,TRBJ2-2,ASSLSGPLAGVGTGELF
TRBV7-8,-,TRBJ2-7,ASSSGLTRSYEQY
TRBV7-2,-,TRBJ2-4,ASSLRAGGAKNIQY
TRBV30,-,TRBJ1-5,AWGPQGNQPQH
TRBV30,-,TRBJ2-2,AWSVRNTGELF
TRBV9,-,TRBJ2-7,ASSPDLAYEQY
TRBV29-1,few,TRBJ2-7,GVGDTYEQY
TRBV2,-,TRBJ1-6,ASSDTGGYNSPLH
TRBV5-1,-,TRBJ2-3,ASSLSGLTDTQY
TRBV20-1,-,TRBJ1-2,SAVPIGYT
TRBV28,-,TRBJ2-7,ASNYDGTASYEQY
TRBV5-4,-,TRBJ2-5,ASSTLADPGTQY
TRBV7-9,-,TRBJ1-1,ASSLEGGIGAF
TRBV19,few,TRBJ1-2,ASSSKWDSYGYT
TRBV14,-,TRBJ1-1,ASSRAGMNTEAF
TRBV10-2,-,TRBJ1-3,ATWSGGEGNTIY
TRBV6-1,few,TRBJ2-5,ATTPLQDRGTQY
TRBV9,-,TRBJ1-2,ASSPQTGRGGYT
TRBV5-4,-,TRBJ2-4,ASSLELAAAKNIQY
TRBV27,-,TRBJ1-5,ASSLQGYSNQPQH
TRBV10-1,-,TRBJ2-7,ASSESASGKRYEQY